This TCR beta chain was profiled in a study of cytomegalovirus exposure and HLA in healthy donors (dated by TCRdb to 2016 to 2017). About the full investigation: According to an earlier analysis of a few hundred of the donors, about 179 million T cells yielded roughly 110 million unique TCR beta sequences and about 300 Gb of sequence data. An early release covering over 500 HLA-typed donors comprised roughly 300 gigabases of sequencing data and 65 million to 100 million unique TCR sequences. Among the roughly 400 genotyped donors, more than 70% belonged to the genetic ancestry cluster associated with self-reported Caucasian donors. The study aimed to test whether signatures of past pathogen exposure could be identified by cataloging public T cell receptors. The T cell repertoires of several hundred subjects were profiled by immunosequencing and related to cytomegalovirus serostatus. Along with the approximately 700-subject first cohort, a separate validation cohort of over a hundred different subjects was used. The study combined high-throughput TCR immunosequencing, statistical association of individual TCRs with disease status, and machine learning to predict cytomegalovirus infection status. A later analysis re-examined previously published TCR beta repertoires from several hundred donors and added high-resolution HLA genotyping to investigate patterns of TCR occurrence. Rather than drawing on any new phenotypic data, the later analysis identified candidate immune exposures from TCR beta sequences and the way those sequences occurred across donors. An earlier analysis of 587 of the donors applied high-throughput TCR beta sequencing to assess whether each TCR beta V gene segment acted as functional or pseudogenic. Donor age, sex, ethnicity and CMV serostatus were compiled alongside the repertoire data. A later genetic analysis took genome-wide SNP genotypes for about three fifths of the roughly 700 donors and used that subset as a discovery cohort. All discovery cohort repertoires had been generated on a single sequencing platform. HLA typing covered class I and class II loci at four-digit resolution. The number of donors typed differed by locus, with roughly 620-630 for A, B, C, DRB1 and DQB1, about 500 for DQA1, 606 for DPA1, and around 450 for DPB1. Four to six DR-DQ haplotypes were handled as single units for association and clustering, since linkage in the cohort was strong. On average, roughly 240,000 unique TCR beta nucleotide sequences were sequenced per donor among some 430 genotyped donors of the cohort, with roughly a sixth of those sequences being non-productive.

Paper-wide results and their limitations: A later analysis found that HLA-associated TCR beta chains were more clonally expanded and had lower generation probabilities than equally common non-associated chains. Correlated functional status among segregating V segments might be attributable to linkage disequilibrium, but an unknown experimental factor could not be ruled out. Immune exposure information for the cohort was limited to CMV serostatus. A cluster of highly shared sequence variants was judged likely to represent a technical artifact of the sequencing pipeline. When HLA alleles, especially DR and DQ, strongly co-occurred, TCR associations were difficult to assign to individual alleles. Across donors, most TCR sequences were observed very rarely, whereas some public TCRs were present in many individuals. Three of the identified cytomegalovirus-associated TCR beta chains were confirmed in vitro to be specific for cytomegalovirus antigens. The authors suggested that the approach could potentially be extended to other disease states and immunological phenotypes. Roughly uniform sequencing depth across donors was assumed in presence/absence analyses, although this assumption may not hold. In a later analysis, most CMV-associated TCR beta chains were found to appear HLA-restricted, with HLA associations seemingly driven largely by CMV exposure. In a later analysis, the rate of TCR association differed among HLA loci, with DRB1 alleles having the most associated TCRs and HLA-C alleles having the fewest. Specific HLA alleles were associated with 15,000 to 20,000 TCR beta sequences at a false discovery rate of 0.05 in a later analysis. According to a later genetic analysis, donors in an Asian-associated ancestry cluster had fewer N-insertions in productive TCRs than the roughly 700-donor mean. Because HLA typing was unavailable for some donors at each locus, only the typed subset was used in association tests. According to a later analysis, parvovirus B19, influenza, CMV and Epstein-Barr virus appeared linked to several top co-occurrence clusters. An earlier analysis of approximately 540 of the donors showed that most TCR beta V segments appeared in productive rearrangements either about 87% or about 30% of the time, which broadly matched IMGT annotations. Some IMGT-functional V segments, including TRBV6-2 and TRBV6-3, could not be told apart with the 87-base-pair reads, so those segments were excluded. In both the original and validation cohorts, the classifier was reported to diagnose cytomegalovirus status with high specificity and sensitivity. The study listed 150 to 200 TCR beta chains as associated with cytomegalovirus. This cohort had only TCR beta chains sequenced, and the lack of alpha or paired-chain data limited which features could be detected. In a later genetic analysis, a missense DCLRE1C variant was associated with V-gene and J-gene trimming of TCR beta chains, and the association was replicated in an independent cohort. A further reported finding was that TCR beta sequences accurately predicted the HLA-A and HLA-B alleles for most subjects in the first cohort. Roughly 15 rarely observed V segments, including chromosome 9 orphons, were excluded from the earlier analysis of several hundred of the donors because counts were too low.

The CDR3 goes from the cysteine to the phenylalanine over 12 residues. Of all the DNA, just the CDR3 is kept, 36 bases in frame from base 1. Sequences SEHNR (CDR1) and FQNEAQ (CDR2) are obtained from the germline V gene (reference sequence). This clone was detected only once. There is no known antigen for this receptor. Its ends do not fully match the called genes, so a read error is possible. Receptor amplification or capture employed the immunoSEQ multiplex PCR assay. For the multiplex PCR, a mixture combining 60 forward primers for TCR Vbeta segments and 13 reverse primers for TCR Jbeta segments was used. The CDR3 region of rearranged TCR beta genes was amplified from genomic DNA by a multiplex PCR assay. On the Illumina HiSeq System, the amplified TCR beta libraries were sequenced as 87-base-pair reads. The source study handled its data this way. A later analysis tallied approximately 87 million unique TCR beta chains across the 700 or so repertoires, and about 12 million of those chains were shared by two or more donors. To remove PCR and sequencing errors, raw reads were error-corrected and collapsed into unique sequences using a nearest-neighbor algorithm that merged closely related sequences. Alignment of CDR3 sequences to IMGT reference sequences was used to assign V, D and J gene segments. For a sequence to be retained, a match of at least six nucleotides to both a V gene segment and a J gene segment was required. Rearrangements were classified as productive when the CDR3 lacked stop codons and remained in frame with V and J, and all other rearrangements were classified as non-productive. Following IMGT convention, CDR3 was defined as the stretch from the second conserved V-encoded cysteine up to the conserved J-encoded phenylalanine. The earlier analysis of about 570 of the donors excluded any sequence lacking an unambiguous match to a single V gene segment. An earlier analysis of about 600 of the donors called V segments functional above 56.7% productive rearrangements and segregating when the between-donor standard deviation exceeded 5%. A statistical classification framework was built for diagnosing cytomegalovirus status from the catalog of TCR beta chain sequences. A later analysis assigned V and J genes by comparing TCR nucleotide sequences with IMGT/GENE-DB human TR gene sequences. A later analysis assigned CDR3 sequences and most-parsimonious VDJ recombination scenarios with the TCRdist pipeline. A later analysis defined each TCR beta chain by its CDR3 amino acid sequence plus V-gene family, and excluded reads lacking a unique V-gene family. As a way to deal with suspected cross-contamination and a sequencing artifact, a later analysis dropped 450 to 700 nucleotide sequences that were highly shared and had low generation probability. A later analysis calculated a clonal expansion index for each public chain from normalized within-repertoire ranks of inferred template counts. In a later analysis, generation probabilities were computed with a VDJ recombination model fitted to out-of-frame rearrangements, and the resulting probabilities were checked against IGoR. In a later analysis, hypergeometric tests were used to score TCR-TCR, TCR-HLA and TCR-CMV co-occurrence, with a repertoire-size bias correction applied to TCR pairs. In a later analysis, false discovery rates were estimated by permuting HLA or CMV assignments 20 times. In a later analysis, co-occurring TCRs were grouped using DBSCAN, and TCRdist sequence similarity was added for clustering within HLA-allele-positive subsets. Repertoires with fewer than 30,000 or more than 120,000 public chains, plus five repertoires with anomalous nucleotide sharing, were excluded from co-occurrence clustering. Imported from immuneACCESS, the table was reduced by TCRdb to in-frame sequences with V and J called. These copies leave out some clones; in studies compared against another copy, an unresolved V gene accounts for under half, and the cause of the remainder is not known. Clone size and the V and J calls come from that table; the DNA yielded D and trimming. This sample comprises around 190,000 clones, about 77% of them detected only once. The top ten hold approximately 2.5% of the sample.

The cohort was made up of roughly 670 healthy bone marrow donors. At the time of sampling, every cohort member was nominally healthy, though immune exposures that went unrecorded were likely present. The donor was CMV seronegative and was included in the group of several hundred seronegative cohort members. Every donor gave a peripheral blood sample, and the peripheral blood mononuclear cells from that sample were used for TCR beta sequencing. Genomic DNA was extracted from the blood cell samples with the Qiagen DNeasy Blood Extraction Kit. Sequencing was carried out using PBMCs. Recombination joined TRBV7-9 with TRBJ2-5, with 7 central nucleotides matching TRBD2. The receptor's source is a man between 60 and 70 years old in good health and CMV-seronegative. The nucleotide sequence reads as follows: TGTTCCAGCAGCTTAGAGACTAGCCACCGGTACTTC. It translates to CSSSLETSHRYF.